This is a list of T cell receptor beta chains from one sample in a study of CD8 T cells in Susac syndrome. TCRdb ran MiXCR on the immunoSEQ multiplex PCR reads and lists one entry per CDR3 protein. The table records about 180,000 distinct CDR3 sequences, approximately 96% of them present only once. The specimen was CD4+ T cells from PBMCs. These receptors came from a human donor with multiple sclerosis. The CDR3 runs from the conserved cysteine through the conserved F or W. The D gene is left open where the match is weak. Size is stated for part of the rows, as once, few or many counts, or as a class when the clone is expanded.

J gene: TRBJ2-1; V gene: TRBV15; D gene: -; clone size: -; CDR3 protein: CATSSRGGARSYNEQFF; CDR3 DNA: TGTGCCACCAGCTCCCGAGGAGGCGCCCGCTCCTACAATGAGCAGTTCTTC
J gene: TRBJ1-6; V gene: TRBV4-3; D gene: -; clone size: -; CDR3 protein: CASSHLGQLRNSPLHF; CDR3 DNA: TGCGCCAGCAGCCACCTGGGGCAGTTGAGGAATTCACCCCTCCACTTT
J gene: TRBJ2-5; V gene: TRBV20-1; D gene: -; clone size: -; CDR3 protein: CSAPPAAAETQYF; CDR3 DNA: TGCAGTGCCCCCCCTGCGGCAGCGGAGACCCAGTACTTC
J gene: TRBJ1-1; V gene: TRBV12-3/TRBV12-4; D gene: TRBD1; clone size: once; CDR3 protein: CASSLDRAMNTEAFF; CDR3 DNA: TGTGCCAGCAGTTTGGACAGGGCGATGAACACTGAAGCTTTCTTT
J gene: TRBJ1-5; V gene: TRBV19; D gene: -; clone size: -; CDR3 protein: CASLPQGSGNQPQHF; CDR3 DNA: TGTGCCAGCCTACCCCAGGGGAGCGGCAATCAGCCCCAGCATTTT
J gene: TRBJ2-1; V gene: TRBV29-1; D gene: TRBD1; clone size: -; CDR3 protein: CSVTGQGAYNEQFF; CDR3 DNA: TGCAGCGTTACGGGACAGGGGGCCTACAATGAGCAGTTCTTC
J gene: TRBJ1-2; V gene: TRBV9; D gene: TRBD1; clone size: -; CDR3 protein: CASSLDRVGGYTF; CDR3 DNA: TGTGCCAGCAGCCTTGACAGGGTTGGAGGCTACACCTTC
J gene: TRBJ1-5; V gene: TRBV7-8; D gene: -; clone size: -; CDR3 protein: CASSLQQGSNQPQHF; CDR3 DNA: TGTGCCAGCAGCTTGCAACAGGGAAGCAATCAGCCCCAGCATTTT
J gene: TRBJ2-1; V gene: TRBV4-1; D gene: TRBD2; clone size: -; CDR3 protein: CASSPEVLAGIYNEQFF; CDR3 DNA: TGCGCCAGCAGCCCCGAGGTGCTAGCGGGAATCTACAATGAGCAGTTCTTC
J gene: TRBJ1-6; V gene: TRBV7-6; D gene: -; clone size: -; CDR3 protein: CASSPDTGNSPLHF; CDR3 DNA: TGTGCCAGCAGCCCAGATACGGGTAATTCACCCCTCCACTTT
J gene: TRBJ2-6; V gene: TRBV29-1; D gene: -; clone size: -; CDR3 protein: CSVRGSGANVLTF; CDR3 DNA: TGCAGCGTGCGGGGCTCTGGGGCCAACGTCCTGACTTTC
J gene: TRBJ1-5; V gene: TRBV19; D gene: TRBD1; clone size: once; CDR3 protein: CASNGQAHQPQHF; CDR3 DNA: TGTGCCAGTAATGGACAGGCCCATCAGCCCCAGCATTTT
J gene: TRBJ2-1; V gene: TRBV12-3/TRBV12-4; D gene: -; clone size: -; CDR3 protein: CASSLMLYNEQFF; CDR3 DNA: TGTGCCAGCAGTTTAATGCTGTACAATGAGCAGTTCTTC
J gene: TRBJ1-6; V gene: TRBV27; D gene: -; clone size: -; CDR3 protein: CASSFSILSPLHF; CDR3 DNA: TGTGCCAGCAGTTTCAGTATTCTCTCACCCCTCCACTTT
J gene: TRBJ2-3; V gene: TRBV4-1; D gene: -; clone size: -; CDR3 protein: CASSQDFAPDTQYF; CDR3 DNA: TGCGCCAGCAGCCAAGATTTCGCCCCAGATACGCAGTATTTT
J gene: TRBJ1-6; V gene: TRBV4-2; D gene: TRBD1; clone size: -; CDR3 protein: CASSFSRTGTEPLHF; CDR3 DNA: TGTGCCAGCAGCTTTAGCCGGACAGGGACTGAGCCCCTCCACTTT
J gene: TRBJ2-1; V gene: TRBV20-1; D gene: -; clone size: -; CDR3 protein: CSARGRGNEQFF; CDR3 DNA: TGCAGTGCTCGGGGCCGTGGGAATGAGCAGTTCTTC
J gene: TRBJ2-7; V gene: TRBV18; D gene: TRBD1; clone size: once; CDR3 protein: CASSPYDRAHEQYF; CDR3 DNA: TGTGCCAGCTCACCATACGACAGGGCCCACGAGCAGTACTTC
J gene: TRBJ2-1; V gene: TRBV2; D gene: -; clone size: -; CDR3 protein: CASSDGINSYNEQFF; CDR3 DNA: TGTGCCAGCAGTGATGGCATAAACTCCTACAATGAGCAGTTCTTC
J gene: TRBJ2-4; V gene: TRBV4-2; D gene: -; clone size: -; CDR3 protein: CASSQERTLAKNIQYF; CDR3 DNA: TGTGCCAGCAGCCAAGAGAGGACCTTAGCCAAAAACATTCAGTACTTC
J gene: TRBJ2-5; V gene: TRBV15; D gene: -; clone size: once; CDR3 protein: CATSRDLETQYF; CDR3 DNA: TGTGCCACCAGCAGAGATCTAGAGACCCAGTACTTC
J gene: TRBJ2-1; V gene: TRBV29-1; D gene: TRBD2; clone size: -; CDR3 protein: CSVGIGLAGSYNEQFF; CDR3 DNA: TGCAGCGTTGGGATAGGACTAGCGGGGTCCTACAATGAGCAGTTCTTC
J gene: TRBJ1-6; V gene: TRBV5-6; D gene: -; clone size: -; CDR3 protein: CASGSPSAGNSPLHF; CDR3 DNA: TGTGCCAGCGGCTCTCCCTCGGCAGGGAATTCACCCCTCCACTTT
J gene: TRBJ1-6; V gene: TRBV20-1; D gene: -; clone size: -; CDR3 protein: CSARESGLFNSPLHF; CDR3 DNA: TGCAGTGCTAGAGAGAGCGGACTTTTTAATTCACCCCTCCACTTT
J gene: TRBJ2-2; V gene: TRBV5-1; D gene: -; clone size: -; CDR3 protein: CASSPDRRDTGELFF; CDR3 DNA: TGCGCCAGCAGCCCCGACAGGCGCGACACCGGGGAGCTGTTTTTT
J gene: TRBJ1-6; V gene: TRBV6-4; D gene: TRBD1; clone size: -; CDR3 protein: CASSPDRVGLSPLHF; CDR3 DNA: TGTGCCAGCAGCCCAGACAGGGTCGGACTTTCACCCCTCCACTTT
J gene: TRBJ1-2; V gene: TRBV15; D gene: -; clone size: -; CDR3 protein: CATGQAWGYTF; CDR3 DNA: TGTGCCACCGGGCAGGCCTGGGGCTACACCTTC
J gene: TRBJ2-7; V gene: TRBV29-1; D gene: -; clone size: -; CDR3 protein: CSVPGPDSLVGYEQYF; CDR3 DNA: TGCAGCGTCCCGGGACCAGACTCTCTCGTTGGCTACGAGCAGTACTTC
J gene: TRBJ2-1; V gene: TRBV30; D gene: TRBD1; clone size: -; CDR3 protein: CAWGDRGREQFF; CDR3 DNA: TGTGCCTGGGGGGACAGGGGGCGTGAGCAGTTCTTC
J gene: TRBJ1-2; V gene: TRBV3-1; D gene: TRBD1; clone size: -; CDR3 protein: CASRPGTGRFRDGYTF; CDR3 DNA: TGTGCCAGCAGGCCCGGGACAGGGCGCTTTCGGGATGGCTACACCTTC
J gene: TRBJ1-2; V gene: TRBV12-3/TRBV12-4; D gene: TRBD1; clone size: -; CDR3 protein: CASRDWGDRGIGYTF; CDR3 DNA: TGTGCCAGTCGAGACTGGGGGGACAGGGGCATTGGCTACACCTTC
J gene: TRBJ1-2; V gene: TRBV7-9; D gene: -; clone size: -; CDR3 protein: CASSLKAAGAIYGYTF; CDR3 DNA: TGTGCCAGCAGCTTAAAGGCGGCAGGGGCCATCTATGGCTACACCTTC
J gene: TRBJ2-7; V gene: TRBV9; D gene: TRBD1; clone size: -; CDR3 protein: CASSVQDRATYEQYF; CDR3 DNA: TGTGCCAGCAGCGTACAGGACAGGGCCACCTACGAGCAGTACTTC
J gene: TRBJ2-7; V gene: TRBV3-1; D gene: TRBD2; clone size: -; CDR3 protein: CASSQVAGGPQYF; CDR3 DNA: TGTGCCAGCAGCCAAGTAGCGGGGGGGCCTCAGTACTTC
J gene: TRBJ1-2; V gene: TRBV6-5; D gene: TRBD1; clone size: -; CDR3 protein: CASSQTGAESVGYTF; CDR3 DNA: TGTGCCAGCAGTCAGACAGGGGCTGAGTCGGTCGGCTACACCTTC
J gene: TRBJ1-5; V gene: TRBV30; D gene: -; clone size: -; CDR3 protein: CAWAAGSDQPQHF; CDR3 DNA: TGTGCCTGGGCGGCAGGGAGCGATCAGCCCCAGCATTTT
J gene: TRBJ2-5; V gene: TRBV6-2/TRBV6-3; D gene: -; clone size: once; CDR3 protein: CASSNRETQYF; CDR3 DNA: TGTGCCAGCAGCAACCGGGAGACCCAGTACTTC
J gene: TRBJ1-2; V gene: TRBV3-1; D gene: -; clone size: once; CDR3 protein: CASSQGVQGGYGYTF; CDR3 DNA: TGTGCCAGCAGCCAAGGTGTACAGGGTGGCTATGGCTACACCTTC
J gene: TRBJ1-2; V gene: TRBV20-1; D gene: -; clone size: -; CDR3 protein: CSARQGHPNYGYTF; CDR3 DNA: TGCAGTGCTAGGCAGGGACACCCTAACTATGGCTACACCTTC
J gene: TRBJ1-4; V gene: TRBV30; D gene: -; clone size: once; CDR3 protein: CAWSIGIANEKLFF; CDR3 DNA: TGTGCCTGGAGTATCGGGATAGCTAATGAAAAACTGTTTTTT
J gene: TRBJ1-1; V gene: TRBV5-6; D gene: -; clone size: -; CDR3 protein: CASSLDPGGTEAFF; CDR3 DNA: TGTGCCAGCAGCTTAGACCCCGGGGGCACTGAAGCTTTCTTT
J gene: TRBJ2-7; V gene: TRBV30; D gene: -; clone size: -; CDR3 protein: CAWGVRPAPYEQYF; CDR3 DNA: TGTGCCTGGGGAGTCAGACCCGCACCCTACGAGCAGTACTTC
J gene: TRBJ1-1; V gene: TRBV7-3; D gene: -; clone size: -; CDR3 protein: CASSPTGYFTEAFF; CDR3 DNA: TGTGCCAGCAGCCCTACAGGGTACTTCACTGAAGCTTTCTTT
J gene: TRBJ2-7; V gene: TRBV20-1; D gene: TRBD1; clone size: -; CDR3 protein: CSALDRARRYEQYF; CDR3 DNA: TGCAGTGCACTGGACAGGGCGAGGCGGTACGAGCAGTACTTC
J gene: TRBJ2-3; V gene: TRBV5-1; D gene: -; clone size: -; CDR3 protein: CASSLQTDTQYF; CDR3 DNA: TGCGCCAGCAGCTTACAAACAGATACGCAGTATTTT
J gene: TRBJ1-2; V gene: TRBV28; D gene: -; clone size: -; CDR3 protein: CASSFIGEQVANYGYTF; CDR3 DNA: TGTGCCAGCAGTTTTATAGGGGAACAAGTCGCGAACTATGGCTACACCTTC
J gene: TRBJ1-2; V gene: TRBV4-2; D gene: -; clone size: -; CDR3 protein: CASSQDVRSTYGYTF; CDR3 DNA: TGTGCCAGCAGCCAAGATGTCAGGTCTACCTATGGCTACACCTTC
J gene: TRBJ2-7; V gene: TRBV29-1; D gene: TRBD1; clone size: -; CDR3 protein: CSVIDRGDYEQYF; CDR3 DNA: TGCAGCGTGATTGACAGGGGCGACTACGAGCAGTACTTC
J gene: TRBJ1-6; V gene: TRBV7-9; D gene: -; clone size: -; CDR3 protein: CASSSSGRTLHF; CDR3 DNA: TGTGCCAGCAGCTCCTCGGGCAGAACCCTCCACTTT
J gene: TRBJ2-5; V gene: TRBV2; D gene: TRBD2; clone size: -; CDR3 protein: CASRGLAAQETQYF; CDR3 DNA: TGTGCCAGCAGGGGACTAGCGGCCCAAGAGACCCAGTACTTC